This TCR beta chain was identified in a study of blood T cell repertoires in COVID-19. Study in general: Sources were T cells, B-cell-depleted T cells, or PBMCs; the material itself was cDNA or gDNA.

The CDR3 loop spans 15 amino acids. After removal of 1 base from V and 3 bases from J, the junction contained 4 bases not matched to a gene. Germline CDR1 is ENHRY and CDR2 is SYGVKD. As processed by the authors: Amplification of reference gene primers provided the estimated nucleated cell counts. Assay used: immunoSEQ multiplex PCR; TCRdb lists only in-frame clones, some missing. V and J calls and clone size are those listed in that table; D and trimming were worked out from the DNA. There are 200,000 to 300,000 clones in the sample; 75% to 90% occur only once, and just over 0.85% lies in the top ten. The participants were between roughly 18 and 89 years old and came from some 23 US areas. It was within 2 weeks before study entry that exposed participants met a COVID-19 case.

The TCR was taken from a man aged 50 to 60 who had been exposed to COVID-19. Sequenced input: PBMCs or T cells enriched from blood (not recorded which). The V and J genes are TRBV10-3 and TRBJ2-3, with 7 bases that match TRBD2. CDR3 region: CAISEWGGETDTQYF. The CDR3 DNA reads as TGTGCCATCAGTGAGTGGGGAGGGGAGACAGATACGCAGTATTTT.